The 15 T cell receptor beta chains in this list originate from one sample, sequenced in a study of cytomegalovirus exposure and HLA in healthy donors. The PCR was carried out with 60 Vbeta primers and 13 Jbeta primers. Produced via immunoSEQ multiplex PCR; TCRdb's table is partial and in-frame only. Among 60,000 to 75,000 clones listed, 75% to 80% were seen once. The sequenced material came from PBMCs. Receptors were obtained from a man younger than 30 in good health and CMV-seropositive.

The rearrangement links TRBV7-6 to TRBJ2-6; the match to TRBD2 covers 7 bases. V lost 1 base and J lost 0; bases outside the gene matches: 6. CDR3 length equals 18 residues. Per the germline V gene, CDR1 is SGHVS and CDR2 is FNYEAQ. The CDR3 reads CASSLGVWGGSGANVLTF. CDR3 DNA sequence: TGTGCCAGCAGCTTAGGGGTATGGGGGGGCTCTGGGGCCAACGTCCTGACTTTC.

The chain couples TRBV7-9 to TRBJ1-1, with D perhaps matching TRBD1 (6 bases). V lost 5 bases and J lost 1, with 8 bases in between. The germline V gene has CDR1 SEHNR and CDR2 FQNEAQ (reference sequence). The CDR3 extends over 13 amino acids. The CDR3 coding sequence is TGTGCCAGCAGCATGGGACAGAACACTGAAGCTTTCTTT. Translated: CASSMGQNTEAFF.

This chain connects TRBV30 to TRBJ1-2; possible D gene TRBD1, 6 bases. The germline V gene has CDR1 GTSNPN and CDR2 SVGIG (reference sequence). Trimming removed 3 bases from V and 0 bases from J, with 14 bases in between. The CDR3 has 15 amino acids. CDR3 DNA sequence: TGTGCCTGGAGAGCCGGACAGCAAGCTAACTATGGCTACACCTTC. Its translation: CAWRAGQQANYGYTF. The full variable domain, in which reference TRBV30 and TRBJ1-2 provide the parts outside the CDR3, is SQTIHQWPATLVQPVGSPLSLECTVEGTSNPNLYWYRQAAGRGLQLLFYSVGIGQISSEVPQNLSASRPQDRQFILSSKKLLLSDSGFYLCAWRAGQQANYGYTFGSGTRLTVV.

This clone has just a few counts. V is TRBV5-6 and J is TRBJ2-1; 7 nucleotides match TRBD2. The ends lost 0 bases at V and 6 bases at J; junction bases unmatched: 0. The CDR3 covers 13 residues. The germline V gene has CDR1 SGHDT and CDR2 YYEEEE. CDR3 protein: CASSLGTSNEQFF. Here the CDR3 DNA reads TGTGCCAGCAGCTTGGGGACTAGCAATGAGCAGTTCTTC.

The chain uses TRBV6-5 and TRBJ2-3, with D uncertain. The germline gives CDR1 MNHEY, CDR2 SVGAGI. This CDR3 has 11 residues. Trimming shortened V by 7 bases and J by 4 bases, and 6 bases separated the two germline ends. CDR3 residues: CASTAADTQYF. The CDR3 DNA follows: TGTGCCAGCACCGCAGCAGATACGCAGTATTTT.

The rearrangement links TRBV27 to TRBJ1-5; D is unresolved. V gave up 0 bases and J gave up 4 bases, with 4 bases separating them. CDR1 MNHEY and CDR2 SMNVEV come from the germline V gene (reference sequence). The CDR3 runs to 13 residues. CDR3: CASSLSLNQPQHF. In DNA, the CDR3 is TGTGCCAGCAGTTTATCGTTAAATCAGCCCCAGCATTTT.

DNA for the CDR3: TGCGCCAGCAGCTACGGTACAGGGGGCAATCAGCCCCAGCATTTT. Protein product: CASSYGTGGNQPQHF. The chain joins TRBV4-1 to TRBJ1-5; 7 positions match TRBD1. V shed 5 bases, J shed 2 bases, and the junction held 6 bases outside the gene matches. Germline CDR1 and CDR2: MGHRA and YSYEKL. This CDR3 spans 15 amino acids.

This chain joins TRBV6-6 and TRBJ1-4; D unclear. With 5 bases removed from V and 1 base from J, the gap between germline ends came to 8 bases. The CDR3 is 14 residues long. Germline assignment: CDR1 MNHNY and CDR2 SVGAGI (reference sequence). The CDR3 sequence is CASSPTLTNEKLFF. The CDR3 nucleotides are TGTGCCAGCAGTCCGACATTAACTAATGAAAAACTGTTTTTT.

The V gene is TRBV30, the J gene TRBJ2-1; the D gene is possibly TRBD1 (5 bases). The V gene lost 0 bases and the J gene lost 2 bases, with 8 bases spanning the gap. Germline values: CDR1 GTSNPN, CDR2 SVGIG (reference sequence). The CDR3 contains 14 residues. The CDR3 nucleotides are TGTGCCTGGAGTGTAGGGGCGACCTACAATGAGCAGTTCTTC. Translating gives CAWSVGATYNEQFF.

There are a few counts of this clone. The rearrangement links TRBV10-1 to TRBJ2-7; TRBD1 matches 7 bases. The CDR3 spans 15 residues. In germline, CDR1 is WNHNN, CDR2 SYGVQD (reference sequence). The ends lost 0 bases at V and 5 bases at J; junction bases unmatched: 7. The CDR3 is CASSESPGGSHEQYF. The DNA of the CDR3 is TGCGCCAGCAGTGAGTCGCCAGGGGGTTCCCACGAGCAGTACTTC.

CDR3 DNA sequence: TGTGCCTGGAAAATATGGACAGGCAATTCACCCCTCCACTTT. Encoded protein: CAWKIWTGNSPLHF. V and J are TRBV30 and TRBJ1-6; 7 positions match TRBD1. Germline CDR1 is GTSNPN and CDR2 is SVGIG (reference sequence). This CDR3 has 14 amino acids. With 4 bases clipped from V and 7 bases from J, the junction kept 7 bases outside the gene matches. Full variable domain (missing parts from reference TRBV30 and TRBJ1-6): SQTIHQWPATLVQPVGSPLSLECTVEGTSNPNLYWYRQAAGRGLQLLFYSVGIGQISSEVPQNLSASRPQDRQFILSSKKLLLSDSGFYLCAWKIWTGNSPLHFGNGTRLTVT.

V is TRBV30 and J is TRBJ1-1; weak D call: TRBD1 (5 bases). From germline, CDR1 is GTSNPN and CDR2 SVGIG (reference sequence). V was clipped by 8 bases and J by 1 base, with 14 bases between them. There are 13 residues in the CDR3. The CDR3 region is CARGGKGNTEAFF. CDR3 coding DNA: TGTGCCCGGGGGGGGAAAGGGAACACTGAAGCTTTCTTT.

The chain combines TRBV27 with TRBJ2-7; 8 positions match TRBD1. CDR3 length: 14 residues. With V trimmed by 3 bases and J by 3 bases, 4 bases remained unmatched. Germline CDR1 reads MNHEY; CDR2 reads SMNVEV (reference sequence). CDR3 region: CASSFRTGFYEQYF. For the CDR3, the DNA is TGTGCCAGCAGTTTCCGGACAGGGTTCTACGAGCAGTACTTC.

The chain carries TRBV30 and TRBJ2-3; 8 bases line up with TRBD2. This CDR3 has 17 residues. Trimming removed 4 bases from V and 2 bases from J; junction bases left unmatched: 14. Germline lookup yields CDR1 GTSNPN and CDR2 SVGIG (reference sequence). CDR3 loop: CAWNGGGSGGYTDTQYF. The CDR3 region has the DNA TGTGCCTGGAATGGGGGGGGGAGCGGGGGATACACAGATACGCAGTATTTT.

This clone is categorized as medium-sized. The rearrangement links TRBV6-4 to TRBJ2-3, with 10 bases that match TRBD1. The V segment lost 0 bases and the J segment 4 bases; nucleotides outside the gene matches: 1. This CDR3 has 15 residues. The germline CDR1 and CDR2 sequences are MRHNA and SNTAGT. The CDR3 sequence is CASSDSTGGADTQYF. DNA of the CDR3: TGTGCCAGCAGTGACTCGACAGGGGGCGCAGATACGCAGTATTTT.